These T cell receptor beta chains were read from a single sample in a study of T cell responses to AZD1222 COVID-19 vaccine. Sequencing was performed with immunoSEQ multiplex PCR; in TCRdb, only in-frame clones are kept and a portion is missing. The sample yields around 110,000 clones, about 91% seen once. This sample comprised peripheral blood, obtained on day 0 of AZD1222 vaccination. The receptors shown here come from an adult in good health. Both conserved end residues are part of each CDR3. A D gene is named only where the DNA matches it firmly. The size entry is marked missing in some rows and otherwise reads once, few, many or a size class.

cdr3_length d_call j_call v_call clone_size cdr3_aa cdr3_nt
17 TRBD1 TRBJ1-1 TRBV6-1 . CASSGPLGQGRDTEAFF TGTGCCAGCAGTGGTCCTTTGGGACAGGGGAGGGACACTGAAGCTTTCTTT
13 . TRBJ2-7 TRBV5-4 once CASSLEGHYEQYF TGTGCCAGCAGCTTGGAGGGTCACTACGAGCAGTACTTC
16 . TRBJ2-3 TRBV7-2 . CASSYLSGRGTDTQYF TGTGCCAGCAGCTATCTTTCTGGGAGAGGCACAGATACGCAGTATTTT
16 . TRBJ2-1 TRBV18 . CASSPPQETDYNEQFF TGTGCCAGCTCACCTCCCCAGGAAACGGACTACAATGAGCAGTTCTTC
15 . TRBJ2-3 TRBV7-2 . CASSLLATPVDTQYF TGTGCCAGCAGCTTATTGGCGACACCAGTTGATACGCAGTATTTT
13 . TRBJ1-1 TRBV5-4 . CASSLVGVGEAFF TGTGCCAGCAGCTTGGTGGGGGTCGGTGAAGCTTTCTTT
15 . TRBJ1-5 TRBV7-2 . CASSLAWGVDQPQHF TGTGCCAGCAGCTTAGCGTGGGGGGTCGATCAGCCCCAGCATTTT
15 TRBD1 TRBJ2-1 TRBV9 . CASSRTGDSYNEQFF TGTGCCAGCAGTCGGACAGGGGACTCTTACAATGAGCAGTTCTTC
16 TRBD1 TRBJ2-1 TRBV18 . CASSPGTRGLVNEQFF TGTGCCAGCTCACCGGGGACAAGGGGGCTGGTAAATGAGCAGTTCTTC
12 . TRBJ1-2 TRBV20-1 . CSASHGARGYTF TGCAGTGCTAGTCACGGGGCTAGAGGCTACACCTTC
14 . TRBJ1-6 TRBV27 . CASSLAGAPLPLHF TGTGCCAGCAGTTTAGCCGGGGCCCCCTTACCCCTCCACTTT
14 . TRBJ2-1 TRBV3-1/TRBV3-2 once CASSQRGSSNEQFF TGTGCCAGCAGCCAGCGGGGCAGTTCAAATGAGCAGTTCTTC
15 . TRBJ2-5 TRBV7-9 . CASSSYPTQQETQYF TGTGCCAGCAGCTCCTACCCCACCCAACAAGAGACCCAGTACTTC
14 TRBD1 TRBJ2-5 TRBV5-1 . CASSHGQGSETQYF TGCGCCAGCAGCCATGGACAGGGGTCAGAGACCCAGTACTTC
15 TRBD1 TRBJ2-5 TRBV6-2/TRBV6-3 . CASSYGDRSAETQYF TGTGCCAGCAGTTATGGGGACAGGTCGGCGGAGACCCAGTACTTC
15 . TRBJ1-2 TRBV11-2 . CASSLYRTRDYGYTF TGTGCCAGCAGCTTATACAGGACCCGGGACTATGGCTACACCTTC
16 . TRBJ1-3 TRBV5-8 once CASSLGQLSSGNTIYF TGTGCCAGCAGCTTGGGGCAGCTGAGCTCTGGAAACACCATATATTTT
13 . TRBJ1-1 TRBV19 . CASRSRERTEAFF TGTGCCAGTAGAAGCCGGGAAAGGACCGAAGCTTTCTTT
11 . TRBJ1-1 TRBV3-1/TRBV3-2 once CASGARTEAFF TGTGCCAGCGGGGCTAGGACTGAAGCTTTCTTT
16 TRBD2 TRBJ2-2 TRBV19 . CASSPRAGGTSGELFF TGTGCCAGTAGTCCCAGAGCGGGAGGGACGTCCGGGGAGCTGTTTTTT
15 TRBD2 TRBJ2-1 TRBV27 . CASSKLANQNNEQFF TGTGCCAGCAGTAAACTAGCGAATCAAAACAATGAGCAGTTCTTC
15 . TRBJ1-1 TRBV7-3 . CASSLTPARDTEAFF TGTGCCAGCAGCTTAACCCCGGCCAGGGACACTGAAGCTTTCTTT
13 . TRBJ1-2 TRBV7-9 . CASSRGQEYGYTF TGTGCCAGCAGCCGGGGTCAGGAATATGGCTACACCTTC
13 . TRBJ1-1 TRBV19 . CASSIRENTEAFF TGTGCCAGTAGTATCCGGGAGAACACTGAAGCTTTCTTT